This T cell receptor beta chain derives from a study of shared clonotypes between healthy human individuals. Germline values: CDR1 MNHNS, CDR2 SASEGT. V was pared by 5 bases and J by 5 bases, with 5 bases of the junction left unmatched. The CDR3 consists of 13 residues. Method: immunoSEQ multiplex PCR; TCRdb's copy keeps in-frame clones and lacks some. The data show fewer than 2.5 million clones, with approximately 93% seen just once and more than 0.35% held by the top ten. The origin of this receptor is a man younger than 35 in good health. Some clones in this sample may be carry-over from other donors' samples. The chain recombines TRBV6-1 with TRBJ2-5; 7 bases match TRBD1. Sequenced input: naive CD4+ T cells from PBMCs. Subset of the sample: CD45RA+ positively selected. CDR3 DNA: TGTGCCAGCAGTCTCAGGGGGTGGGAGACCCAGTACTTC. It codes for CASSLRGWETQYF.